A selection of T cell receptor beta chains follows, all from one sample in a study of neoadjuvant anti-PD-1 for oral cavity cancer. Data came from immunoSEQ multiplex PCR; TCRdb stores just in-frame clones and leaves some out. This sample has tens of thousands of clones, with 20% to 30% found just once. The sequencing used tumor tissue, collected after nivolumab (anti-PD-1) treatment. The source of these receptors is a person aged 35-79 years with oral cavity squamous cell carcinoma. CDR3s include the opening cysteine and the closing phenylalanine or tryptophan. A D gene is named only where the DNA matches it firmly. Clone size, where shown, is once, few, many, or a class for clones that have expanded.

CDR3aa: CASSFGQGGNQPQHF
CDR3nt: TGTGCCAGCAGTTTCGGACAGGGCGGCAATCAGCCCCAGCATTTT
abundance: few
v_gene: TRBV27
j_gene: TRBJ1-5
d_gene: TRBD1

CDR3aa: CASSVTGASNQPQHF
CDR3nt: TGTGCCAGCAGCGTGACAGGGGCCTCCAATCAGCCCCAGCATTTT
abundance: few
v_gene: TRBV9
j_gene: TRBJ1-5
d_gene: TRBD1

CDR3aa: CASSLEGQQETQYF
CDR3nt: TGCGCCAGCAGCTTGGAAGGACAGCAAGAGACCCAGTACTTC
abundance: -
v_gene: TRBV5-1
j_gene: TRBJ2-5
d_gene: -

CDR3aa: CASSRTGFDTEAFF
CDR3nt: TGTGCCAGTAGTAGGACAGGTTTTGACACTGAAGCTTTCTTT
abundance: few
v_gene: TRBV19
j_gene: TRBJ1-1
d_gene: TRBD1

CDR3aa: CASSLKGQGAFRSTEAFF
CDR3nt: TGTGCCAGCAGCTTAAAAGGACAGGGGGCGTTTCGGAGCACTGAAGCTTTCTTT
abundance: -
v_gene: TRBV5-4
j_gene: TRBJ1-1
d_gene: TRBD1

CDR3aa: CATSRVGGFGGNTIYF
CDR3nt: TGTGCCACCAGCAGAGTTGGAGGCTTCGGTGGAAACACCATATATTTT
abundance: -
v_gene: TRBV15
j_gene: TRBJ1-3
d_gene: -

CDR3aa: CASSLDWGEQYF
CDR3nt: TGCGCCAGCAGCTTGGACTGGGGCGAGCAGTACTTC
abundance: once
v_gene: TRBV5-1
j_gene: TRBJ2-7
d_gene: -

CDR3aa: CASSLETGGFNSPLHF
CDR3nt: TGTGCCAGCAGCTTAGAAACAGGGGGTTTTAATTCACCCCTCCACTTT
abundance: few
v_gene: TRBV11-2
j_gene: TRBJ1-6
d_gene: TRBD1

CDR3aa: CASSLYSDRAPYEQYF
CDR3nt: TGTGCCAGCAGTTTATATTCGGACAGGGCGCCCTACGAGCAGTACTTC
abundance: -
v_gene: TRBV28
j_gene: TRBJ2-7
d_gene: TRBD1

CDR3aa: CASSLTGVGNTIYF
CDR3nt: TGTGCCAGTAGTTTAACAGGGGTCGGAAACACCATATATTTT
abundance: -
v_gene: TRBV19
j_gene: TRBJ1-3
d_gene: TRBD1

CDR3aa: CASSAGTGNGEQYF
CDR3nt: TGTGCCAGCAGCGCCGGGACAGGTAATGGCGAGCAGTACTTC
abundance: -
v_gene: TRBV9
j_gene: TRBJ2-7
d_gene: TRBD1

CDR3aa: CASSQDPNNYGYTF
CDR3nt: TGTGCCAGCAGCCAGGACCCAAACAACTATGGCTACACCTTC
abundance: -
v_gene: TRBV14
j_gene: TRBJ1-2
d_gene: -

CDR3aa: CASSWGDSSNYGYTF
CDR3nt: TGCGCCAGCAGCTGGGGGGACAGCTCAAACTATGGCTACACCTTC
abundance: few
v_gene: TRBV5-1
j_gene: TRBJ1-2
d_gene: TRBD1

CDR3aa: CASSRTTSGANVLTF
CDR3nt: TGCGCCAGCAGCCGTACGACTTCTGGGGCCAACGTCCTGACTTTC
abundance: few
v_gene: TRBV4-1
j_gene: TRBJ2-6
d_gene: -

CDR3aa: CASRHLRTAANYGYTF
CDR3nt: TGTGCCAGCAGACACCTCCGGACAGCTGCTAACTATGGCTACACCTTC
abundance: -
v_gene: TRBV27
j_gene: TRBJ1-2
d_gene: -

CDR3aa: CASSNQGTGELFF
CDR3nt: TGTGCCAGCTCTAACCAGGGGACCGGGGAGCTGTTTTTT
abundance: few
v_gene: TRBV27
j_gene: TRBJ2-2
d_gene: -

CDR3aa: CASSLGVYSNQPQHF
CDR3nt: TGCGCCAGCAGCTTGGGTGTGTATAGCAATCAGCCCCAGCATTTT
abundance: -
v_gene: TRBV5-1
j_gene: TRBJ1-5
d_gene: -

CDR3aa: CASRQDGNTEAFF
CDR3nt: TGTGCCAGCAGACAGGACGGGAACACTGAAGCTTTCTTT
abundance: -
v_gene: TRBV6-6
j_gene: TRBJ1-1
d_gene: -